The clone carrying this T cell receptor (beta chain) has ten or more counts. The data are from a study of T-cell reconstitution after alpha-beta-depleted transplantation in children. Preparation of the TCRbeta library was carried out with unique molecular identifiers. TCRdb ran MiXCR on the PCR reads and lists one entry per CDR3 protein. The repertoire includes 900,000 or so distinct CDR3 sequences, roughly 16% of them detected once, and around 4.5% sits in the top ten. The clonotype was recovered from a male patient younger than 18 who had a stem cell transplant for acute lymphoblastic leukemia, so the T cells may come from the graft donor. The material sequenced was PBMCs, mostly from graft donor cells, taken 360 days after TCRalphabeta/CD19-depleted stem cell transplant.

The CDR3, as DNA: TGTGCCAGCAACGATATCCTACAAGTGAACACCGGGGAGCTGTTTTTT. Its protein is CASNDILQVNTGELFF. The chain employs TRBV7-9 and TRBJ2-2; D is unresolved. The germline V and J ends were trimmed by 7 bases and 1 base, with 16 bases remaining between them. Germline CDR1 SEHNR, CDR2 FQNEAQ (reference sequence). The CDR3 is 16 amino acids. The whole variable domain, remainder taken from reference TRBV7-9 and TRBJ2-2, is DTGVSQNPRHKITKRGQNVTFRCDPISEHNRLYWYRQTLGQGPEFLTYFQNEAQLEKSRLLSDRFSAERPKGSFSTLEIQRTEQGDSAMYLCASNDILQVNTGELFFGEGSRLTVL.